A single sample gave rise to the 23 T cell receptor beta chains below, sequenced in a study of cytomegalovirus exposure and HLA in healthy donors. This PCR relied on a set of 60 Vbeta primers and 13 Jbeta primers. The method was immunoSEQ multiplex PCR; TCRdb's version includes in-frame clones alone and lacks a portion of them. Found here are 100,000 or so clones, about 83% of them singletons; the top ten hold 6% to 7.5%. The specimen was PBMCs. Receptors were obtained from a man younger than 35 in good health and CMV-seronegative.

This chain connects TRBV7-6 to TRBJ2-5, with 7 bases matching TRBD1. The junction had 7 bases not matched to a gene; V was cut back by 5 bases and J by 1 base. This CDR3 has 15 residues. The germline gives CDR1 SGHVS, CDR2 FNYEAQ. In DNA form, the CDR3 reads TGTGCCAGCAGCCGCAGGACAGGAGCCCAAGAGACCCAGTACTTC. Its protein is CASSRRTGAQETQYF.

This clone was recorded once. V gene TRBV7-9 combines with J gene TRBJ2-3; 9 nucleotides agree with TRBD1. V lost 1 base and J lost 4; bases outside the gene matches: 6. The CDR3 consists of 16 residues. Per germline, CDR1 SEHNR and CDR2 FQNEAQ (reference sequence). The chain's CDR3 is CASSLDPGQGADTQYF. The CDR3 DNA reads as TGTGCCAGCAGCTTAGACCCGGGACAGGGCGCAGATACGCAGTATTTT.

This rearrangement joins TRBV11-2 to TRBJ2-7, with 7 bases aligning to TRBD1. Unmatched junction bases numbered 11, after V lost 4 bases and J lost 5 bases. Germline assignment: CDR1 SGHAT and CDR2 FQNNGV. The CDR3 sequence is 15 residues long. This chain's CDR3 is CASSSFGDRVNEQYF. The CDR3 DNA sequence: TGTGCCAGCAGCTCCTTCGGTGACAGGGTTAACGAGCAGTACTTC.

The chain is built from TRBV2 and TRBJ1-1; 7 nucleotides align to TRBD1. This CDR3 has 14 amino acids. J was trimmed by 4 bases and V by 4 bases; bases with no gene match: 6. Germline CDR1 is SNHLY and CDR2 is FYNNEI. The CDR3 DNA follows: TGTGCCAGCAGTGCAACAGGGGACGGCACTGAAGCTTTCTTT. Amino acids: CASSATGDGTEAFF.

The chain joins TRBV30 to TRBJ1-2; 11 nucleotides line up with TRBD1. CDR1 and CDR2 (germline): GTSNPN, SVGIG (reference sequence). The CDR3 covers 16 residues. V was clipped by 1 base and J by 8 bases; unmatched bases: 12. The CDR3 sequence: CAWSDIGQGALHGYTF. As DNA, the CDR3 is TGTGCCTGGAGTGATATAGGACAGGGGGCTTTGCACGGCTACACCTTC.

The chain uses TRBV4-3 and TRBJ2-7; the match to TRBD2 covers 7 bases. This CDR3 contains 14 residues. Germline CDR1 reads LGHNA; CDR2 reads YSLEER. Trimming at V came to 4 bases and at J to 5 bases, leaving 8 bases not matched to a gene. The CDR3 nucleotides read TGCGCCAGCAGCCTATGGACTAGTGGGGACGAGCAGTACTTC. It specifies CASSLWTSGDEQYF.

The V gene is TRBV30, the J gene TRBJ1-2; 7 bases are a match to TRBD1. This CDR3 has 13 amino acids. V was clipped by 3 bases and J by 8 bases; unmatched bases: 9. The V gene's germline CDR1 is GTSNPN and CDR2 SVGIG (reference sequence). CDR3 amino acids: CAWSPDREYGYTF. CDR3 DNA sequence: TGTGCCTGGAGCCCAGACAGGGAGTACGGCTACACCTTC.

This rearrangement joins TRBV6-5 to TRBJ1-2; TRBD1 might be the D (5 bases). The CDR3 is 13 amino acids. The V gene's germline CDR1 is MNHEY and CDR2 SVGAGI. The V end was cut by 6 bases, the J end by 4 bases, with 12 bases between. CDR3 protein: CASRADSVYGYTF. CDR3 coding DNA: TGTGCCAGCAGGGCCGACAGTGTCTATGGCTACACCTTC.

This chain links TRBV27 with TRBJ2-7, with 8 bases aligning to TRBD1. CDR1 is MNHEY, CDR2 SMNVEV, per germline (reference sequence). The V gene end was trimmed by 8 bases and the J gene end by 2 bases; junction bases not matched to a gene: 5. This CDR3 region has 13 residues. The CDR3 DNA reads TGTGCCAGCCTGACAGGGGAAACCTACGAGCAGTACTTC. This codes for CASLTGETYEQYF.

V gene TRBV4-1 combines with J gene TRBJ2-1, with a possible D match to TRBD2 (5 bases). The CDR3 totals 15 residues. Germline CDR1 MGHRA, CDR2 YSYEKL. The V gene lost 0 bases and the J gene lost 4 bases, with 10 bases spanning the gap. In DNA, the CDR3 is TGCGCCAGCAGCCAAGAAGAAAGCGGTTACAATGAGCAGTTCTTC. It is translated as CASSQEESGYNEQFF.

This clone came up a few times. The chain is built from TRBV5-4 and TRBJ2-2; TRBD2 matches at 7 bases. The V gene end was trimmed by 6 bases and the J gene end by 6 bases; junction bases not matched to a gene: 11. CDR3 length equals 15 residues. Per germline, CDR1 SGHNT and CDR2 YYREEE (reference sequence). The CDR3 loop reads CASTLGGSSPGELFF. In DNA form, the CDR3 reads TGTGCCAGCACCCTCGGCGGGAGTAGTCCCGGGGAGCTGTTTTTT.

The chain is built from TRBV6-1 and TRBJ2-7; 7 nucleotides align to TRBD2. The CDR3 contains 18 residues. Germline-derived CDR1 and CDR2 are MNHNS and SASEGT. J gave up 7 bases and V 2 bases, and 20 bases lay outside the gene matches. The CDR3 DNA reads as TGTGCCAGCAGTGAAATAATGGAGTCGGGGGGTAGTTCGGGAGAGCAGTACTTC. This encodes CASSEIMESGGSSGEQYF.

J is TRBJ2-1 and V is TRBV19, with 8 bases lining up with TRBD1. The CDR3 contains 17 residues. CDR1 and CDR2 from the germline V gene are LNHDA and SQIVND (reference sequence). The ends lost 2 bases at V and 1 base at J; junction bases unmatched: 7. The CDR3 DNA reads as TGTGCCAGTAGTATACCGAAACAGGGGGGATCCTACAATGAGCAGTTCTTC. The encoded protein is CASSIPKQGGSYNEQFF. The variable domain in full, with the rest retrieved from reference TRBV19 and TRBJ2-1, is DGGITQSPKYLFRKEGQNVTLSCEQNLNHDAMYWYRQDPGQGLRLIYYSQIVNDFQKGDIAEGYSVSREKKESFPLTVTSAQKNPTAFYLCASSIPKQGGSYNEQFFGPGTRLTVL.

The gene calls are TRBV11-2 and TRBJ1-3; 7 nucleotides agree with TRBD1. Trimming at V came to 1 base and at J to 4 bases, leaving 1 base not matched to a gene. Germline CDR1 and CDR2: SGHAT and FQNNGV. The CDR3 has 14 amino acids. CDR3 sequence reads: CASSLGQGGNTIYF. The CDR3 DNA sequence: TGTGCCAGCAGCTTAGGACAGGGAGGAAACACCATATATTTT.

This clone was seen a handful of times. This chain joins TRBV2 and TRBJ1-3; D is unresolved. CDR1 is SNHLY, CDR2 FYNNEI, per germline. This CDR3 spans 11 amino acids. Trimming removed 6 bases at V and 6 bases at J, with 6 bases between. The CDR3 sequence: CASSPQNTIYF. The CDR3 DNA sequence: TGTGCCAGCAGCCCCCAAAACACCATATATTTT.

The rearrangement joins TRBV5-1 to TRBJ2-5, with 8 bases identical to TRBD1. The CDR3 totals 15 residues. J was trimmed by 0 bases and V by 3 bases; bases with no gene match: 4. Germline assignment: CDR1 SGHRS and CDR2 YFSETQ. The CDR3 here is CASSSGTGYQETQYF. The CDR3 DNA is TGCGCCAGCAGCTCGGGGACAGGCTACCAAGAGACCCAGTACTTC.

V and J are TRBV11-3 and TRBJ2-2, with 7 bases that match TRBD1. From germline, CDR1 is SGHNT and CDR2 YENEEA. The CDR3 runs 16 residues. The ends lost 5 bases at V and 2 bases at J; junction bases unmatched: 8. CDR3 sequence (DNA): TGTGCCAGCAGCGGGGCAGGGGGATATAACACCGGGGAGCTGTTTTTT. Protein: CASSGAGGYNTGELFF.

As DNA, the CDR3 is TGCGCCAGCAGTGAGCGCCCCCCAGGGGTCGGCGGCTACAATGAGCAGTTCTTC. Translation gives CASSERPPGVGGYNEQFF. The chain couples TRBV10-2 to TRBJ2-1; a weak D match, TRBD1 (6 bases). This CDR3 is 18 amino acids long. Trimming cost V 2 bases and J 3 bases, with 20 bases left between them. CDR1 WSHSY and CDR2 SAAADI come from the germline V gene.

The chain carries TRBV6-5 and TRBJ1-2, with 10 bases that match TRBD1. V was pared by 0 bases and J by 7 bases, with 2 bases of the junction left unmatched. The CDR3 totals 14 residues. Germline-derived CDR1 and CDR2 are MNHEY and SVGAGI. The CDR3 DNA follows: TGTGCCAGCAGTTACTCGGGACAGGGGTTTGGCTACACCTTC. As protein: CASSYSGQGFGYTF.

The rearrangement uses TRBV11-3 and TRBJ2-3; D might be TRBD2 (5 bases). Germline loops: CDR1 SGHNT, CDR2 YENEEA. V lost 1 base and J lost 2, with 10 bases in between. The CDR3 runs to 15 residues. The CDR3 DNA reads TGTGCCAGCAGCTTAGGCGGTAGCGTCACAGATACGCAGTATTTT. This gives the protein CASSLGGSVTDTQYF.

The V gene is TRBV27, the J gene TRBJ1-1, with D unclear. V lost 4 bases and J 5 bases, leaving 17 bases between the germline ends. This CDR3 is built from 15 residues. Germline-derived CDR1 and CDR2 are MNHEY and SMNVEV (reference sequence). CDR3 coding DNA: TGTGCCAGCAGTTCCGTCCTCAGGACGGGGACTGAAGCTTTCTTT. It codes for CASSSVLRTGTEAFF.

This clone was found a few times. The chain combines TRBV19 with TRBJ1-2; possible D gene TRBD1, 5 bases. The CDR3 is 17 amino acids. The V gene lost 7 bases and the J gene lost 3 bases, with 24 bases spanning the gap. In germline, CDR1 is LNHDA, CDR2 SQIVND (reference sequence). The DNA of the CDR3 is TGTGCCAGTACCTCGCAAACTGGGGCAGGGAAGGACTATGGCTACACCTTC. Protein sequence: CASTSQTGAGKDYGYTF.

The chain combines TRBV6-5 with TRBJ2-7; 8 positions match TRBD2. Unmatched junction bases numbered 11, after V lost 6 bases and J lost 7 bases. Germline CDR1 is MNHEY and CDR2 is SVGAGI. The CDR3 is 14 amino acids. CDR3 protein: CASSDRGGRREQYF. The CDR3 DNA follows: TGTGCCAGCAGCGACCGCGGGGGGCGGCGAGAGCAGTACTTC.